This record looks at one T cell receptor beta chain sequence and its context. The data stem from a study of blood T cell repertoires in COVID-19. Study-level background: Italy, Spain and the United States were the sources of the convalescent and acute COVID-19 samples. T cells, B-cell-depleted T cells, or PBMCs provided the cDNA or gDNA that served as material.

Method: immunoSEQ multiplex PCR; TCRdb's copy keeps in-frame clones and lacks some. The table has some 320,000 clones, more than 90% seen once. CDR3 length: 12 residues. The germline CDR1 and CDR2 sequences are SGHNT and YYREEE (reference sequence). Germline trimming cut 4 bases from V and 5 bases from J; bases unmatched to any gene: 2. Specimen: PBMCs or T cells enriched from blood (not recorded which). The receptor's source is a man between 60 and 70 years old who had recovered from COVID-19. This chain connects TRBV5-4 to TRBJ1-2; 7 bases are a match to TRBD1. The CDR3 protein is CASSPGGYGYTF. The CDR3 DNA is TGTGCCAGCAGCCCAGGGGGATATGGCTACACCTTC.